These 13 T cell receptor beta chains came from one sample sequenced in a study of brain T cells in children with intractable seizures. This table comes from immunoSEQ multiplex PCR, and its TCRdb copy is limited to in-frame clones, with some not included. The profile shows some 62,000 clones, 95% to 97% of them singletons. The sample consisted of peripheral blood, taken at surgery. These receptors came from a boy younger than two with focal cortical dysplasia and intractable seizures.

This clone was detected a few times. The chain employs TRBV7-9 and TRBJ2-2; 8 bases agree with TRBD1. Germline V CDR1 and CDR2: SEHNR, FQNEAQ (reference sequence). Trimming cost V 5 bases and J 7 bases; bases outside gene matches: 6. CDR3 length equals 14 residues. Written as DNA, the CDR3 is TGTGCCAGCAGCCCGGACAGGGAGGTCGGGGAGCTGTTTTTT. Translating gives CASSPDREVGELFF.

The chain employs TRBV25-1 and TRBJ1-2; the D is unclear. The germline gives CDR1 MGHDK, CDR2 SYGVNS. Between the trimmed V and J ends, which lost 6 bases and 7 bases, there was a span of 15 bases. The CDR3 totals 13 residues. The CDR3: CASRALGISGYTF. CDR3 nucleotides: TGTGCCAGCAGAGCGCTGGGCATCTCTGGCTACACCTTC.

This rearrangement joins TRBV24-1 to TRBJ2-3, with TRBD2 identical over 8 bases. V dropped 3 bases and J dropped 3; count of bases not matched to a gene: 10. The length of the CDR3 is 17 residues. CDR1 and CDR2 (germline): KGHDR, SFDVKD. As DNA, the CDR3 is TGTGCCACCAGTGATCCCCGAGGGGCGGGAGGTACAGATACGCAGTATTTT. It is translated as CATSDPRGAGGTDTQYF.

The J gene is TRBJ1-2, the V gene TRBV12-3 or TRBV12-4; D perhaps matches TRBD1 (5 bases). The CDR3 covers 13 residues. The V gene lost 2 bases and the J gene lost 4 bases, with 8 bases spanning the gap. The CDR3 is CASSLRDSYGYTF. DNA for the CDR3: TGTGCCAGCAGTTTACGAGACAGCTATGGCTACACCTTC.

This clone was seen only once. The chain uses TRBV7-2 and TRBJ2-3, with D possibly TRBD1 on 5 matching bases. The CDR3 runs to 18 residues. Between the trimmed V and J ends, which lost 2 bases and 3 bases, there was a span of 21 bases. Germline V CDR1 and CDR2: SGHTA, FQGNSA. CDR3 in amino acids: CASSLIGAAFSITDTQYF. As DNA, the CDR3 is TGTGCCAGCAGCTTAATAGGGGCGGCTTTTTCCATAACAGATACGCAGTATTTT.

The chain carries TRBV28 and TRBJ2-1; perhaps TRBD2 as D (5 bases). Germline values: CDR1 MDHEN, CDR2 SYDVKM. The CDR3 has 14 residues. Trimming shortened V by 3 bases and J by 4 bases, and 10 bases separated the two germline ends. CDR3 loop: CASSFGERYNEQFF. In nucleotides, the CDR3 is TGTGCCAGCAGTTTCGGGGAACGATACAATGAGCAGTTCTTC. The full variable domain, in which reference TRBV28 and TRBJ2-1 provide the parts outside the CDR3, is DVKVTQSSRYLVKRTGEKVFLECVQDMDHENMFWYRQDPGLGLRLIYFSYDVKMKEKGDIPEGYSVSREKKERFSLILESASTNQTSMYLCASSFGERYNEQFFGPGTRLTVL.

The CDR3 DNA sequence: TGTGCCAGCAGCCCAAATCAAAATCAGCCCCAGCATTTT. This sequence encodes CASSPNQNQPQHF. The chain recombines TRBV7-2 with TRBJ1-5; unclear D gene. The CDR3 covers 13 residues. Looked up from germline, CDR1 is SGHTA and CDR2 is FQGNSA. V was clipped by 5 bases and J by 4 bases, with 9 bases between them. The full variable domain, in which reference TRBV7-2 and TRBJ1-5 provide the parts outside the CDR3, is GAGVSQSPSNKVTEKGKDVELRCDPISGHTALYWYRQSLGQGLEFLIYFQGNSAPDKSGLPSDRFSAERTGGSVSTLTIQRTQQEDSAVYLCASSPNQNQPQHFGDGTRLSIL.

CDR3 region: CASSLGPVYSGNTIYF. CDR3 coding DNA: TGTGCCAGCAGTTTAGGTCCGGTTTACTCTGGAAACACCATATATTTT. The rearrangement links TRBV27 to TRBJ1-3; no clear D. This CDR3 has 16 residues. The germline V gene has CDR1 MNHEY and CDR2 SMNVEV (reference sequence). Trimming removed 2 bases from V and 0 bases from J, with 11 bases in between.

This chain links TRBV6-5 with TRBJ2-5; weak D call: TRBD1 (6 bases). This CDR3 has 14 residues. Trimming stripped 6 bases from V and 5 bases from J, with 16 bases between. Germline V gene data show CDR1 as MNHEY and CDR2 as SVGAGI. CDR3 sequence: CASSLQGLGETQYF. CDR3 sequence (DNA): TGTGCCAGCAGCTTGCAGGGGCTCGGGGAGACCCAGTACTTC.

The CDR3 region is CASSPRGLGYTF. CDR3 nucleotides: TGTGCCAGCAGCCCCCGAGGGCTAGGCTACACCTTC. The chain joins TRBV27 to TRBJ1-2; D gene unclear. The CDR3 extends over 12 amino acids. Germline-derived CDR1 and CDR2 are MNHEY and SMNVEV (reference sequence). Trimming took off 6 bases at V and 8 bases at J, with 13 bases between the two ends.

This sequence joins TRBV12-2 and TRBJ2-3; TRBD2, the D gene given by the table, was not confirmed from the DNA. TRBV12-2 constitutes a pseudogene. CDR3 size: 13 residues. The CDR3 here is CASRLEGPPTQYF. The CDR3 region has the DNA TGTGCAAGTCGCTTGGAGGGGCCTCCCACCCAGTATTTT.

The rearrangement joins TRBV10-3 to TRBJ1-4; maybe TRBD1 (5 bases). The CDR3 has 15 residues. V lost 3 bases and J 4 bases, leaving 12 bases between the germline ends. Germline V lookup: CDR1 ENHRY, CDR2 SYGVKD. The CDR3 sequence is CAISEEGLGNEKLFF. The CDR3 region has the DNA TGTGCCATCAGTGAAGAGGGGCTCGGTAATGAAAAACTGTTTTTT.

V is TRBV12-3 or TRBV12-4 and J is TRBJ2-7; the D gene is possibly TRBD2 (5 bases). The CDR3 is made up of 13 amino acids. V was clipped by 6 bases and J by 3 bases, with 12 bases between them. The CDR3 DNA follows: TGTGCCAGCAGCCTCGGGGAACACTACGAGCAGTACTTC. Amino acids: CASSLGEHYEQYF.